This TCR beta chain was identified in a study of cytomegalovirus exposure and HLA in healthy donors. Trimming cost V 3 bases and J 9 bases, with 21 bases left between them. Germline V lookup: CDR1 GTSNPN, CDR2 SVGIG (reference sequence). CDR3 length: 16 amino acids. The PCR employed 60 Vbeta primers together with 13 Jbeta primers. Method: immunoSEQ multiplex PCR; TCRdb's copy keeps in-frame clones and lacks some. Here the sample spans roughly 110,000 clones, approximately 70% being singletons. The material sequenced was PBMCs. The TCR originated in a young man in good health and CMV-seropositive. The rearrangement links TRBV30 to TRBJ1-6; D not resolved. The CDR3 nucleotides read TGTGCCTGGAGCGCCACGCGGGCGGGATTCGGTTCACCCCTCCACTTT. It translates to CAWSATRAGFGSPLHF.